Presented here are 28 T cell receptor beta chains from one specimen sequenced in a study of CD8 T cell repertoires and HIV-1 epitope variants. Some clones are missing from TCRdb's copy, which holds only in-frame ones; the method was immunoSEQ multiplex PCR. In the table there are some 100,000 clones, 60% to 80% of which are singletons. Sequenced input: uncultured baseline CD8+ T cells from peripheral blood mononuclear cells (PBMCs). These receptor sequences come from a male donor with HIV.

This clone was seen just once. The chain is built from TRBV5-1 and TRBJ2-5; TRBD2 aligns across 11 bases. Germline V gene data show CDR1 as SGHRS and CDR2 as YFSETQ. V shed 3 bases, J shed 6 bases, and the junction held 10 bases outside the gene matches. The CDR3 loop spans 16 amino acids. Here the CDR3 DNA reads TGCGCCAGCAGCTCCGGGACTAGCGGAGGTATGAAGACCCAGTACTTC. It translates to CASSSGTSGGMKTQYF. Looking up the rest from reference TRBV5-1 and TRBJ2-5 gives the full variable domain: KAGVTQTPRYLIKTRGQQVTLSCSPISGHRSVSWYQQTPGQGLQFLFEYFSETQRNKGNFPGRFSGRQFSNSRSEMNVSTLELGDSALYLCASSSGTSGGMKTQYFGPGTRLLVL.

This chain joins TRBV14 and TRBJ2-5, with TRBD2 matching 9 bases. CDR1 and CDR2 from the germline V gene are SGHDN and FVKESK. Losses at the gene ends were 2 bases for V and 5 bases for J; bases not matched to a gene: 6. This CDR3 has 15 amino acids. CDR3 sequence: CASSQQRGVTETQYF. The CDR3 nucleotides are TGTGCCAGCAGCCAACAGCGGGGGGTTACGGAGACCCAGTACTTC.

The chain recombines TRBV9 with TRBJ2-3, with 9 bases aligning to TRBD1. Germline V CDR1 and CDR2: SGDLS, YYNGEE. The CDR3 is 17 residues long. V lost 4 bases, J lost 7 bases, and 16 bases stayed unmatched. The CDR3 spells CASSPNLPGQGFNTQYF. The CDR3 nucleotides are TGTGCCAGCAGCCCTAATCTACCGGGACAGGGATTTAATACGCAGTATTTT.

This clone was counted between two and nine times. The chain employs TRBV19 and TRBJ1-5; maybe TRBD1 (5 bases). V was clipped by 7 bases and J by 4 bases, with 17 bases between them. Germline CDR1 is LNHDA and CDR2 is SQIVND (reference sequence). This CDR3 contains 15 residues. The CDR3 protein is CASNMGRGVNQPQHF. CDR3 coding DNA: TGTGCCAGTAACATGGGGAGGGGAGTAAATCAGCCCCAGCATTTT.

The V gene is TRBV14, the J gene TRBJ1-5, with D perhaps TRBD1 (6 bases). The CDR3 runs to 15 residues. Germline V gene lookup returns CDR1 SGHDN and CDR2 FVKESK. Trimming pared 4 bases from V and 6 bases from J, leaving 16 bases between. DNA for the CDR3: TGTGCCAGCAGCCCCACGGCAGGGGTCTCTCAGCCCCAGCATTTT. Protein product: CASSPTAGVSQPQHF. The whole variable domain, remainder taken from reference TRBV14 and TRBJ1-5, is EAGVTQFPSHSVIEKGQTVTLRCDPISGHDNLYWYRRVMGKEIKFLLHFVKESKQDESGMPNNRFLAERTGGTYSTLKVQPAELEDSGVYFCASSPTAGVSQPQHFGDGTRLSIL.

The rearrangement joins TRBV6-1 to TRBJ2-7, with D perhaps matching TRBD2 (5 bases). The V gene's germline CDR1 is MNHNS and CDR2 SASEGT. The CDR3 runs to 13 residues. The germline V and J ends were trimmed by 7 bases and 2 bases, with 12 bases remaining between them. This chain's CDR3 is CASIYEGTYEQYF. The CDR3 DNA reads as TGTGCCAGCATTTATGAGGGAACCTACGAGCAGTACTTC.

This clone is a singleton in its sample. The chain's CDR3 is CATSGTGGTDTQYF. The CDR3 DNA reads as TGTGCCACCTCCGGGACAGGGGGCACAGATACGCAGTATTTT. The chain couples TRBV18 to TRBJ2-3, with 10 bases identical to TRBD1. The CDR3 totals 14 residues. Trimming at V came to 10 bases and at J to 1 base, leaving 5 bases not matched to a gene. Germline-derived CDR1 and CDR2 are KGHSH and LQKENI. Full variable domain (remainder filled in from reference TRBV18 and TRBJ2-3): NAGVMQNPRHLVRRRGQEARLRCSPMKGHSHVYWYRQLPEEGLKFMVYLQKENIIDESGMPKERFSAEFPKEGPSILRIQQVVRGDSAAYFCATSGTGGTDTQYFGPGTRLTVL.

V gene TRBV5-6 combines with J gene TRBJ2-5; D may be TRBD1 (6 bases). V was trimmed by 3 bases and J by 4 bases, leaving 7 bases between them. Germline V gene sequence: CDR1 SGHDT, CDR2 YYEEEE. This CDR3 comprises 12 residues. As DNA, the CDR3 is TGTGCCAGCAGCTACAGGGTAGAGACCCAGTACTTC. Translating it yields CASSYRVETQYF.

This clone was seen more than once but under ten times. The chain recombines TRBV30 with TRBJ2-6, with no clear D. Trimming cost V 7 bases and J 0 bases, with 4 bases left between them. CDR3 length: 12 residues. Germline loops: CDR1 GTSNPN, CDR2 SVGIG (reference sequence). This chain's CDR3 is CAFLSGANVLTF. The CDR3 nucleotides read TGTGCCTTCCTCTCTGGGGCCAACGTCCTGACTTTC.

This clone has only a few counts. The gene calls are TRBV2 and TRBJ2-3; TRBD2 aligns across 12 bases. The J segment lost 5 bases and the V segment lost 6 bases, leaving 6 bases of the junction unmatched. The CDR3 consists of 15 residues. Germline CDR1 is SNHLY and CDR2 is FYNNEI. Written as DNA, the CDR3 is TGTGCCAGCAGACGACTAGCGGGAGAGCTAGATACGCAGTATTTT. Translating it yields CASRRLAGELDTQYF.

This clone was counted between two and nine times. The junction departs from the called germline gene at one end, perhaps through a read error. This chain links TRBV7-7 with TRBJ2-5, with a tentative D call TRBD1 (6 bases). Germline V gene data show CDR1 as SSHAT and CDR2 as FNYEAQ (reference sequence). This CDR3 region has 13 residues. The CDR3 loop reads CASSRQAVETQYF. CDR3 bases: TGTGCTAGCAGCCGACAGGCCGTAGAGACCCAGTACTTC.

The J gene is TRBJ2-7, the V gene TRBV6-5; 9 bases agree with TRBD1. The germline V gene encodes CDR1 MNHEY and CDR2 SVGAGI. There are 15 residues in the CDR3. After removal of 7 bases from V and 3 bases from J, the junction contained 10 bases not matched to a gene. In DNA, the CDR3 is TGTGCCAGCACTCTAGCCGGGACAGGGCGCTACGAGCAGTACTTC. Protein: CASTLAGTGRYEQYF.

This clone was detected only a few times. The junction differs from germline at one of its ends, possibly a read error. CDR3 protein: CASRFGWDRENQPQHF. The CDR3 coding sequence is TGTGCCAGCCGCTTCGGATGGGACAGGGAGAATCAGCCCCAGCATTTT. V usage is TRBV5-8 and J usage is TRBJ1-5; 9 nucleotides line up with TRBD1. Germline CDR1 is SGHTS and CDR2 is YDEGEE. This CDR3 region has 16 residues.

This clone was detected only a few times. The chain has TRBV28 and TRBJ2-3; 7 bases line up with TRBD1. Germline V gene lookup returns CDR1 MDHEN and CDR2 SYDVKM. This CDR3 has 15 residues. V lost 6 bases and J lost 0; bases outside the gene matches: 6. The DNA for the CDR3 is TGTGCCAGCAGATATGGACAGGAGAGCACAGATACGCAGTATTTT. It specifies CASRYGQESTDTQYF.

This clone was seen just once. The CDR3 is CASRAGVGTGQFF. The CDR3 DNA reads TGTGCCAGCAGGGCGGGGGTAGGGACAGGGCAGTTCTTC. The chain links TRBV7-9 to TRBJ2-1, with a tentative D call TRBD1 (8 bases). The germline V and J ends were trimmed by 6 bases and 12 bases, with 18 bases remaining between them. CDR3 length: 13 residues. Germline-derived CDR1 and CDR2 are SEHNR and FQNEAQ (reference sequence).

The CDR3 bases are TGTGCCAGCAGTGAGGGACAAAATTCACCCCTCCACTTT. Its protein is CASSEGQNSPLHF. The chain joins TRBV6-1 to TRBJ1-6; D is possibly TRBD1 (6 bases). The CDR3 consists of 13 residues. Trimming removed 3 bases from V and 7 bases from J, with 7 bases in between. CDR1 MNHNS and CDR2 SASEGT come from the germline V gene.

This chain links TRBV19 with TRBJ2-6; D is ambiguous. Per the germline V gene, CDR1 is LNHDA and CDR2 is SQIVND (reference sequence). V gave up 3 bases and J gave up 0 bases, with 6 bases separating them. The CDR3 sequence is 15 residues long. The CDR3 loop is CASSMGRSGANVLTF. CDR3 bases: TGTGCCAGTAGTATGGGTCGCTCTGGGGCCAACGTCCTGACTTTC.

This chain links TRBV28 with TRBJ2-7; D is uncertain. Germline V gene sequence: CDR1 MDHEN, CDR2 SYDVKM. This CDR3 has 13 residues. Trimming stripped 2 bases from V and 3 bases from J, with 8 bases between. Here the CDR3 DNA reads TGTGCCAGCAGTTTACCCGATTACTACGAGCAGTACTTC. Its translation: CASSLPDYYEQYF.

V usage is TRBV28 and J usage is TRBJ1-5; 10 nucleotides line up with TRBD1. Trimming cost V 5 bases and J 3 bases; bases outside gene matches: 7. This CDR3 comprises 16 residues. Germline assignment: CDR1 MDHEN and CDR2 SYDVKM. This CDR3 is CASSAIGTGVNQPQHF. The CDR3 nucleotides are TGTGCCAGCAGTGCAATAGGGACAGGGGTCAATCAGCCCCAGCATTTT.

The chain's CDR3 is CASSGQGATNEKLFF. In DNA form, the CDR3 reads TGTGCCAGCAGTGGACAGGGGGCAACTAATGAAAAACTGTTTTTT. The chain has TRBV25-1 and TRBJ1-4, with 9 bases that match TRBD1. With V trimmed by 4 bases and J by 0 bases, 0 bases remained unmatched. The CDR3 is 15 amino acids. Germline-derived CDR1 and CDR2 are MGHDK and SYGVNS.

The chain employs TRBV7-2 and TRBJ1-2; TRBD1 matches at 8 bases. After removal of 5 bases from V and 12 bases from J, the junction contained 8 bases not matched to a gene. The CDR3 has 12 residues. Germline V gene sequence: CDR1 SGHTA, CDR2 FQGNSA. CDR3 sequence (DNA): TGTGCCAGCAGCCAGGGGGCAGGGGGCAACACCTTC. This translates into CASSQGAGGNTF.

The gene calls are TRBV28 and TRBJ2-3, with D unresolved. The CDR3 is 13 residues long. V gave up 3 bases and J gave up 2 bases, with 6 bases separating them. Germline CDR1 is MDHEN and CDR2 is SYDVKM. CDR3 sequence reads: CASSLGYTDTQYF. DNA of the CDR3: TGTGCCAGCAGTTTGGGCTACACAGATACGCAGTATTTT.

This clone occurred many times. The CDR3 region is CASSMATGGWDEQFF. The CDR3 bases are TGTGCCAGTAGTATGGCGACAGGGGGCTGGGATGAGCAGTTCTTC. The chain joins TRBV19 to TRBJ2-1, with TRBD1 matching 10 bases. This CDR3 contains 15 residues. CDR1 is LNHDA, CDR2 SQIVND, per germline (reference sequence). Trimming removed 3 bases from V and 8 bases from J; junction bases left unmatched: 7.

The J gene is TRBJ2-3, the V gene TRBV5-4; D may be TRBD1 (6 bases). The V gene's germline CDR1 is SGHNT and CDR2 YYREEE (reference sequence). The CDR3 is 16 residues long. V was shortened by 2 bases and J by 0 bases, with 13 bases between the two germline ends. The CDR3 sequence: CASSFGQIKSTDTQYF. DNA of the CDR3: TGTGCCAGCAGCTTCGGACAGATTAAAAGCACAGATACGCAGTATTTT.

The CDR3 nucleotides read TGTGCCAGCAGTTCTCGGACTAGCGGGAGTCTTAGGAGCAATGAGCAGTTCTTC. Translating gives CASSSRTSGSLRSNEQFF. The genes are TRBV27 and TRBJ2-1; 13 bases are shared with TRBD2. The CDR3 loop spans 18 amino acids. Germline V gene sequence: CDR1 MNHEY, CDR2 SMNVEV (reference sequence). V trimming: 4 bases; J trimming: 6 bases; junction bases outside the gene matches: 12.

V is TRBV7-9 and J is TRBJ1-4; 9 bases are a match to TRBD1. Germline trimming cut 6 bases from V and 8 bases from J; bases unmatched to any gene: 10. Germline V CDR1 and CDR2: SEHNR, FQNEAQ (reference sequence). This CDR3 spans 15 amino acids. This chain's CDR3 is CASRENRGREEKLFF. DNA for the CDR3: TGTGCCAGCAGGGAAAACAGGGGGCGCGAGGAAAAACTGTTTTTT.

This clone was observed a handful of times. The sample contains more than one DNA sequence encoding this CDR3. The genes are TRBV6-5 and TRBJ2-1; D is tentatively TRBD1 or TRBD2 (5 bases each). Between the trimmed V and J ends, which lost 2 bases and 2 bases, there was a span of 7 bases. The CDR3 extends over 14 amino acids. Germline V gene sequence: CDR1 MNHEY, CDR2 SVGAGI. CDR3 sequence (DNA): TGTGCCAGCAGTTACGGGACGGCCTACAATGAGCAGTTCTTC. Protein: CASSYGTAYNEQFF.

The chain joins TRBV7-2 to TRBJ1-2, with D perhaps matching TRBD1 (5 bases). Germline lookup yields CDR1 SGHTA and CDR2 FQGNSA. Trimming cost V 1 base and J 4 bases, with 13 bases left between them. There are 15 residues in the CDR3. CDR3 sequence (DNA): TGTGCCAGCAGCTTAGTAGGGGATTCGGGCTATGGCTACACCTTC. Its protein is CASSLVGDSGYGYTF.